Below are 27 T cell receptor beta chains sequenced from a single sample in a study of T cell responses to AZD1222 COVID-19 vaccine. TCRdb's table, derived via immunoSEQ multiplex PCR, lists solely in-frame clones and lacks some. The sample has 20,000 to 30,000 clones, about nine tenths seen once. Sample: peripheral blood, taken 28 days after the second AZD1222 dose. The receptor source for this set is an adult who received the AZD1222 COVID-19 vaccine.

V gene TRBV5-1 combines with J gene TRBJ1-3; the D gene is possibly TRBD1 (6 bases). V dropped 3 bases and J dropped 4 bases, with 11 bases sitting between them. The V gene's germline CDR1 is SGHRS and CDR2 YFSETQ. The CDR3 sequence is 14 residues long. The CDR3 here is CASSSGESGNTIYF. CDR3 in DNA: TGCGCCAGCAGCTCAGGGGAGTCCGGAAACACCATATATTTT.

The rearrangement links TRBV5-1 to TRBJ2-7; TRBD1 or TRBD2 may be the D gene (5 bases each). V was cut by 0 bases and J by 2 bases, with 33 bases left in between. Germline CDR1 and CDR2: SGHRS and YFSETQ. The CDR3 totals 22 residues. The DNA for the CDR3 is TGCGCCAGCAGCTTGGAGGGGTTCAGGGACCCAAAAGGGAATTCTAAAACCTACGAGCAGTACTTC. Protein sequence: CASSLEGFRDPKGNSKTYEQYF.

The table lists this clone with a few counts. The J gene is TRBJ1-2, the V gene TRBV7-9; 7 bases are shared with TRBD1. From germline, CDR1 is SEHNR and CDR2 FQNEAQ (reference sequence). V was pared by 4 bases and J by 4 bases, with 3 bases of the junction left unmatched. The CDR3 sequence is 13 residues long. The CDR3 reads CASSSGTAYGYTF. The CDR3 DNA follows: TGTGCCAGCAGCTCAGGGACAGCCTATGGCTACACCTTC.

CDR3 sequence (DNA): TGTGCCAGCAGTCCCCAGGGACTCAACACAGATACGCAGTATTTT. Its translation: CASSPQGLNTDTQYF. The chain couples TRBV7-6 to TRBJ2-3; tentative D call: TRBD2 (6 bases). Trimming stripped 6 bases from V and 2 bases from J, with 15 bases between. Germline CDR1 is SGHVS and CDR2 is FNYEAQ. The CDR3 runs 15 residues.

CDR3 amino acids: CASSHHTGELFF. In DNA, the CDR3 is TGCGCCAGCAGCCACCATACCGGGGAGCTGTTTTTT. V usage is TRBV4-1 and J usage is TRBJ2-2; D gene unclear. V lost 3 bases to trimming and J lost 5 bases, with 4 bases between them. CDR1 and CDR2 from the germline V gene are MGHRA and YSYEKL. This CDR3 comprises 12 residues.

The V and J genes are TRBV19 and TRBJ1-6, with 7 bases lining up with TRBD1. V was clipped by 1 base and J by 10 bases; unmatched bases: 7. CDR1 is LNHDA, CDR2 SQIVND, per germline (reference sequence). The CDR3 runs to 15 residues. The CDR3 bases are TGTGCCAGTAGTATAGTGGGACAGAGATTATCACCCCTCCACTTT. As protein: CASSIVGQRLSPLHF.

CDR3 loop: CASSLGWTNTEAFF. The CDR3 DNA sequence: TGTGCCAGCAGCTTAGGTTGGACGAACACTGAAGCTTTCTTT. The J gene is TRBJ1-1, the V gene TRBV7-2; no clear D. The CDR3 has 14 residues. Germline CDR1 and CDR2: SGHTA and FQGNSA. V was trimmed by 1 base and J by 1 base, leaving 7 bases between them.

This chain connects TRBV6-5 to TRBJ1-5; D is undetermined. V lost 0 bases, J lost 1 base, and 10 bases lay in between. Germline V gene sequence: CDR1 MNHEY, CDR2 SVGAGI. The CDR3 spans 16 residues. CDR3 in amino acids: CASSYSGRASNQPQHF. CDR3 nucleotide sequence: TGTGCCAGCAGTTACTCGGGGAGAGCGAGCAATCAGCCCCAGCATTTT.

The gene calls are TRBV5-1 and TRBJ2-7; 12 positions match TRBD1. V shed 4 bases, J shed 7 bases, and the junction held 6 bases outside the gene matches. This CDR3 has 14 residues. The germline gives CDR1 SGHRS, CDR2 YFSETQ. The CDR3, as DNA: TGCGCCAGCAGCCCGGGACAGGGGGCGAGGGAGCAGTACTTC. It translates to CASSPGQGAREQYF.

The V and J genes are TRBV9 and TRBJ2-1; D gene ambiguous. V was cut by 3 bases and J by 5 bases, with 9 bases left in between. Germline values: CDR1 SGDLS, CDR2 YYNGEE. The CDR3 has 13 amino acids. This CDR3 reads CASSDPRHNEQFF. The CDR3 DNA reads TGTGCCAGCAGCGATCCCCGACACAATGAGCAGTTCTTC.

The chain is built from TRBV2 and TRBJ1-5, with D perhaps matching TRBD1 (6 bases). The germline V gene encodes CDR1 SNHLY and CDR2 FYNNEI. The CDR3 runs 14 residues. The V end lost 5 bases, the J end lost 1 base, and 9 bases lay between the germline ends. CDR3 DNA: TGTGCCAGCAGTACAGGGTTAAGCAATCAGCCCCAGCATTTT. Its translation: CASSTGLSNQPQHF. Combining the CDR3 with reference TRBV2 and TRBJ1-5 gives the whole variable domain EPEVTQTPSHQVTQMGQEVILRCVPISNHLYFYWYRQILGQKVEFLVSFYNNEISEKSEIFDDQFSVERPDGSNFTLKIRSTKLEDSAMYFCASSTGLSNQPQHFGDGTRLSIL.

The chain employs TRBV5-6 and TRBJ1-2; unclear D gene. The CDR3 is 13 residues long. V gave up 1 base and J gave up 7 bases, with 11 bases separating them. Per germline, CDR1 SGHDT and CDR2 YYEEEE. DNA for the CDR3: TGTGCCAGCAGCTTGAGTGAGGCGGGTGGCTACACCTTC. Residues: CASSLSEAGGYTF.

The rearrangement links TRBV4-3 to TRBJ1-1; D is undetermined. CDR3 size: 14 residues. Trimming took 0 bases from V and 3 from J, leaving 8 bases between them. CDR1 and CDR2 from the germline V gene are LGHNA and YSLEER. The CDR3 loop is CASSQEPGYTEAFF. In nucleotides, the CDR3 is TGCGCCAGCAGCCAAGAGCCCGGGTACACTGAAGCTTTCTTT.

The gene calls are TRBV5-1 and TRBJ1-1; TRBD1 agrees at 8 bases. This CDR3 comprises 15 residues. The ends lost 3 bases at V and 5 bases at J; junction bases unmatched: 9. Germline CDR1 reads SGHRS; CDR2 reads YFSETQ. The CDR3: CASSSGQGARTEAFF. In nucleotides, the CDR3 is TGCGCCAGCAGCTCGGGGCAGGGGGCGCGTACTGAAGCTTTCTTT.

The rearrangement uses TRBV7-3 and TRBJ2-3; D is uncertain. Trimming took off 4 bases at V and 3 bases at J, with 14 bases between the two ends. The germline V gene encodes CDR1 SGHTA and CDR2 FQGTGA. The CDR3 covers 15 residues. As DNA, the CDR3 is TGTGCCAGCAGCTCCCTTAGTTCCGGAACAGATACGCAGTATTTT. Translating it yields CASSSLSSGTDTQYF. The complete variable domain, with remaining parts taken from reference TRBV7-3 and TRBJ2-3, reads GAGVSQTPSNKVTEKGKYVELRCDPISGHTALYWYRQSLGQGPEFLIYFQGTGAADDSGLPNDRFFAVRPEGSVSTLKIQRTERGDSAVYLCASSSLSSGTDTQYFGPGTRLTVL.

The chain employs TRBV3-1 (or the pseudogene TRBV3-2) and TRBJ2-4, with D perhaps TRBD1 or TRBD2 (6 bases each). Trimming left V 4 bases short and J 0 bases short, with 22 bases between. CDR3 length: 19 residues. Germline V gives CDR1 LGHDT, CDR2 YNNKEL (reference sequence). CDR3 coding DNA: TGTGCCAGCAGCCCGTGGTCCGGGGGCGCGCCCTCAGCCAAAAACATTCAGTACTTC. Residues: CASSPWSGGAPSAKNIQYF.

This clone was seen a handful of times. The V gene is TRBV7-8, the J gene TRBJ2-6, with a possible D match to TRBD2 (5 bases). The CDR3 has 19 amino acids. V was pared by 2 bases and J by 0 bases, with 17 bases between. Germline CDR1 and CDR2: SGHVS and FQNEAQ. The CDR3 loop reads CASSLSRRRAVSGANVLTF. CDR3 DNA sequence: TGTGCCAGCAGCTTATCTCGGAGGCGGGCTGTCTCTGGGGCCAACGTCCTGACTTTC.

The chain joins TRBV19 to TRBJ1-2, with D tentatively TRBD1 (5 bases). The CDR3 runs to 12 residues. CDR1 is LNHDA and CDR2 is SQIVND in the germline V gene (reference sequence). Trimming cost V 5 bases and J 6 bases, with 10 bases left between them. The CDR3 DNA follows: TGTGCCAGTAGTGTCATGGGGGATGGCTACACCTTC. This encodes CASSVMGDGYTF. Full variable domain (remainder filled in from reference TRBV19 and TRBJ1-2): DGGITQSPKYLFRKEGQNVTLSCEQNLNHDAMYWYRQDPGQGLRLIYYSQIVNDFQKGDIAEGYSVSREKKESFPLTVTSAQKNPTAFYLCASSVMGDGYTFGSGTRLTVV.

The chain recombines TRBV5-1 with TRBJ2-3; maybe TRBD2 (6 bases). The V gene lost 3 bases and the J gene lost 6 bases, with 17 bases spanning the gap. CDR3 length: 15 residues. Germline V CDR1 and CDR2: SGHRS, YFSETQ. CDR3 in DNA: TGCGCCAGCAGCTCGGCCACGGGAGCTTTGGATACGCAGTATTTT. Protein sequence: CASSSATGALDTQYF.

The chain recombines TRBV19 with TRBJ1-6; tentative D call: TRBD1 (6 bases). The V gene's germline CDR1 is LNHDA and CDR2 SQIVND (reference sequence). The CDR3 is 15 amino acids. V lost 7 bases and J lost 7, with 17 bases in between. The CDR3 is CASNNWGAGNSPLHF. As DNA, the CDR3 is TGTGCCAGTAACAATTGGGGGGCTGGAAATTCACCCCTCCACTTT.

This clone has a single count. The gene calls are TRBV7-2 and TRBJ1-5, with a weak D call TRBD1 (6 bases). CDR1 is SGHTA, CDR2 FQGNSA, per germline. With 5 bases removed from V and 6 bases from J, the gap between germline ends came to 17 bases. The CDR3 sequence is 15 residues long. The CDR3 spells CASSLITGSGQPQHF. Written as DNA, the CDR3 is TGTGCCAGCAGCCTTATAACAGGGTCAGGTCAGCCCCAGCATTTT.

CDR3 region: CASSLTGRVNQPQHF. The CDR3 region has the DNA TGTGCCAGCAGTCTGACGGGCCGCGTAAATCAGCCCCAGCATTTT. The V call is TRBV21-1, the J call TRBJ1-5. TRBV21-1 is labeled a pseudogene. CDR3 size: 15 residues.

This clone was seen a few times. The rearrangement uses TRBV5-6 and TRBJ2-3; 14 bases are shared with TRBD2. With V trimmed by 4 bases and J by 1 base, 8 bases remained unmatched. The CDR3 totals 18 residues. Germline lookup yields CDR1 SGHDT and CDR2 YYEEEE. The CDR3 loop reads CASSTGLAGGYGTDTQYF. The CDR3 DNA reads TGTGCCAGCAGCACCGGACTAGCGGGGGGCTATGGCACAGATACGCAGTATTTT.

V is TRBV29-1 and J is TRBJ2-2; TRBD1 matches at 9 bases. The V segment lost 8 bases and the J segment 5 bases; nucleotides outside the gene matches: 3. Germline CDR1 is SQVTM and CDR2 is ANQGSEA. The CDR3 extends over 12 amino acids. The CDR3 DNA follows: TGCAGCATTGGACAGGGGACCGGGGAGCTGTTTTTT. This sequence encodes CSIGQGTGELFF.

The table lists this clone with a count of one. V is TRBV20-1 and J is TRBJ1-1, with a possible D match to TRBD1 (5 bases). The CDR3 has 13 residues. The germline CDR1 and CDR2 sequences are DFQATT and SNEGSKA (reference sequence). The V gene lost 3 bases and the J gene lost 4 bases, with 12 bases spanning the gap. The CDR3 reads CSASGPGGTEAFF. As DNA, the CDR3 is TGCAGTGCTAGTGGACCCGGGGGCACTGAAGCTTTCTTT.

The chain uses TRBV12-2 and TRBJ2-2; the tabulated D call, TRBD1, remains unverified against the DNA. TRBV12-2 has pseudogene status. The CDR3 spans 14 residues. CDR3 nucleotide sequence: TGTGCAAGTCGCTTAGCGCAGGACACCGGGGAGCTGTTTTTT. Its protein product is CASRLAQDTGELFF.

V and J are TRBV4-3 and TRBJ1-3, with no clear D. CDR3 length: 16 amino acids. CDR1 and CDR2 from the germline V gene are LGHNA and YSLEER. Trimming removed 5 bases at V and 0 bases at J, with 14 bases between. This CDR3 is CASSASKALSGNTIYF. CDR3 nucleotides: TGCGCCAGCAGCGCTAGCAAGGCACTCTCTGGAAACACCATATATTTT.